This T cell receptor beta chain was profiled in a study of cytomegalovirus exposure and HLA in healthy donors. Regarding the study as a whole: Per a prior analysis, the majority of TCR beta V segments were productive roughly 90% or roughly 30% of the time. An Asian-associated ancestry cluster reportedly showed fewer N-insertions than the approximately 650-donor mean in a later analysis. For presence/absence analyses, sequencing depth was assumed to be roughly uniform across donors.

Notes on this clone: Its antigen is unknown.

The PCR contained 60 Vbeta and 13 Jbeta primers. TCRdb's copy holds only in-frame clones and misses some; the assay was immunoSEQ multiplex PCR. The profile shows over 50,000 clones, approximately 88% of them singletons. Trimming left V 4 bases short and J 2 bases short, with 11 bases between. Germline V gene data show CDR1 as SGHDN and CDR2 as FVKESK. The CDR3 is 14 residues long. The chain is built from TRBV14 and TRBJ2-5; D perhaps matches TRBD1 (6 bases). Sequencing was carried out using PBMCs. The receptor was isolated from a man aged 30 to 39 in good health and CMV-seropositive. CDR3: CASSRPQGQETQYF. The CDR3, as DNA: TGTGCCAGCAGCCGTCCACAGGGTCAAGAGACCCAGTACTTC. The full variable domain, rest sourced from reference TRBV14 and TRBJ2-5, is EAGVTQFPSHSVIEKGQTVTLRCDPISGHDNLYWYRRVMGKEIKFLLHFVKESKQDESGMPNNRFLAERTGGTYSTLKVQPAELEDSGVYFCASSRPQGQETQYFGPGTRLLVL.